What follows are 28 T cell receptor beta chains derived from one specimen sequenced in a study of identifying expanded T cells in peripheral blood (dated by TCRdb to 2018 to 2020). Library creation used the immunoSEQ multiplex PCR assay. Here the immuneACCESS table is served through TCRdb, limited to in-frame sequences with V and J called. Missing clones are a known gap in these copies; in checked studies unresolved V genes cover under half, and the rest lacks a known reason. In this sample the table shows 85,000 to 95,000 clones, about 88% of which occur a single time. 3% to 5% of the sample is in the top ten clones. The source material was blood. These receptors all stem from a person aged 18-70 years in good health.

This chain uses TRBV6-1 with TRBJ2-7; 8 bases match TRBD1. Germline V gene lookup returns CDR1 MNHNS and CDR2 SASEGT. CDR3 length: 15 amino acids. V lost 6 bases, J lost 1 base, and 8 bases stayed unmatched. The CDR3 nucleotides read TGTGCCAGCAGAGGCACAGGGGGGAGATCCTACGAGCAGTACTTC. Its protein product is CASRGTGGRSYEQYF.

The CDR3 region has the DNA TGTGCCAGCAGCTCCCGGACTAGCGGGCCCATAAGCACCGGGGAGCTGTTTTTT. Its protein is CASSSRTSGPISTGELFF. The genes are TRBV7-3 and TRBJ2-2; the match to TRBD2 covers 11 bases. Germline V lookup: CDR1 SGHTA, CDR2 FQGTGA. CDR3 length equals 18 residues. Unmatched junction bases numbered 11, after V lost 4 bases and J lost 4 bases.

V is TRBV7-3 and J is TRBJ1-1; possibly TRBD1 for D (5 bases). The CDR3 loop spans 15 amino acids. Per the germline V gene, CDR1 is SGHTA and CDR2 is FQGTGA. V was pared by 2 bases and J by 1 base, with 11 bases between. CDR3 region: CASSLVGDGNTEAFF. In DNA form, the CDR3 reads TGTGCCAGCAGCTTAGTAGGGGATGGGAACACTGAAGCTTTCTTT. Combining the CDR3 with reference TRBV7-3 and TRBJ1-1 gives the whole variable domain GAGVSQTPSNKVTEKGKYVELRCDPISGHTALYWYRQSLGQGPEFLIYFQGTGAADDSGLPNDRFFAVRPEGSVSTLKIQRTERGDSAVYLCASSLVGDGNTEAFFGQGTRLTVV.

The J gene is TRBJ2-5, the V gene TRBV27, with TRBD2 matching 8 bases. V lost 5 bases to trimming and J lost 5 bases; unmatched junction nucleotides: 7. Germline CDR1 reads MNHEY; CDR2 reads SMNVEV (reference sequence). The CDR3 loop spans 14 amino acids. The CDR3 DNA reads TGTGCCAGCAGTAACGGGAGGGCCTCGGAGACCCAGTACTTC. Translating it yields CASSNGRASETQYF.

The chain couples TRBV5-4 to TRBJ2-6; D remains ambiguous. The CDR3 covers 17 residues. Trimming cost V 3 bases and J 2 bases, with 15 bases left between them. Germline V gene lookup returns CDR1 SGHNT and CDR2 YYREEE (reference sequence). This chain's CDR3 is CASSSGYTLTGANVLTF. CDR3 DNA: TGTGCCAGCAGCTCAGGTTATACACTGACTGGGGCCAACGTCCTGACTTTC.

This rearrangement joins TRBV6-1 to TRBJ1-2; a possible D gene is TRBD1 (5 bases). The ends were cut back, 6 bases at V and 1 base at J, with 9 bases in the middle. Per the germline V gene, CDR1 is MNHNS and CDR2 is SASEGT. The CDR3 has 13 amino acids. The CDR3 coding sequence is TGTGCCAGCAGGGAGACAGTTAACTATGGCTACACCTTC. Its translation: CASRETVNYGYTF.

CDR3 coding DNA: TGTGCCAGCAGCTTGGGCGGGTTTAGCACAGATACGCAGTATTTT. Encoded protein: CASSLGGFSTDTQYF. The gene calls are TRBV5-6 and TRBJ2-3; D is perhaps TRBD2 (5 bases). Germline CDR1 is SGHDT and CDR2 is YYEEEE. V was clipped by 0 bases and J by 0 bases, with 8 bases between them. There are 15 residues in the CDR3.

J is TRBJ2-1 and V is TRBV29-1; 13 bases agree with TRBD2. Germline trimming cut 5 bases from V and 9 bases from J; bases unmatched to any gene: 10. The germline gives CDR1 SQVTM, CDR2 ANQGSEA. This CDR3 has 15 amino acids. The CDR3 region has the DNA TGCAGCGTTTCGACTAGCGGGAGGCGAGGGGGTGAGCAGTTCTTC. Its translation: CSVSTSGRRGGEQFF.

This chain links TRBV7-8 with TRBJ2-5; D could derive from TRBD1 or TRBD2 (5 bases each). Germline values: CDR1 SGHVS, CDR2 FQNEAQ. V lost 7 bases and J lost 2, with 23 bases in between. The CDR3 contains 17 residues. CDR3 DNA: TGTGCCAGCATCCCAGACCGTCTCGGGACGAAACAAGAGACCCAGTACTTC. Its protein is CASIPDRLGTKQETQYF.

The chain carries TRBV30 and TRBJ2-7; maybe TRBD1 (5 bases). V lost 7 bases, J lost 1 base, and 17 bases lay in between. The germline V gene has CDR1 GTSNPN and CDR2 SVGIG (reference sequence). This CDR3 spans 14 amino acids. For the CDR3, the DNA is TGTGCCTACTTAAGTCCAGGGAAATCCTACGAGCAGTACTTC. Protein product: CAYLSPGKSYEQYF.

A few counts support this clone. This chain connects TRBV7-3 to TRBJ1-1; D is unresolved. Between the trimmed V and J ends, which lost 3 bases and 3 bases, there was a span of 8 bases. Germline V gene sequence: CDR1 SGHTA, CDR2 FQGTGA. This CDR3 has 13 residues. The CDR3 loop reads CASSFGGDTEAFF. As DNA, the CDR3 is TGTGCCAGCAGCTTTGGCGGGGACACTGAAGCTTTCTTT.

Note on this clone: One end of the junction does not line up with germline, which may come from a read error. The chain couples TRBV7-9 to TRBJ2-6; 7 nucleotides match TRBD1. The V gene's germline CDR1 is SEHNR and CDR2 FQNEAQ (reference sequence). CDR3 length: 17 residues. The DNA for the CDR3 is TGCGCCAGCAGCCAAGATCCAGGGGGCTCTGGGGCCAACGTCCTGACTTTC. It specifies CASSQDPGGSGANVLTF.

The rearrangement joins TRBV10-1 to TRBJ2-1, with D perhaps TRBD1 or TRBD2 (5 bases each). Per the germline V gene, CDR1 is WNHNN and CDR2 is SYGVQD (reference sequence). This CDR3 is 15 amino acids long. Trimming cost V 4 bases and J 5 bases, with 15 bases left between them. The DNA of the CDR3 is TGCGCCAGCAGTGGGGGACCACCTCGGGACAATGAGCAGTTCTTC. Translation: CASSGGPPRDNEQFF.

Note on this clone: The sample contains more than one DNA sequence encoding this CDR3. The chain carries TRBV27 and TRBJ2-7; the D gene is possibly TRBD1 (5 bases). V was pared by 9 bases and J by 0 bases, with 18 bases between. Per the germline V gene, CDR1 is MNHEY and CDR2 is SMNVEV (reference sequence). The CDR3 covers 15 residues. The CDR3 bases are TGTGCCAGTTCGTCAAGGGGATCTTCCTCCTACGAGCAGTACTTC. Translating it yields CASSSRGSSSYEQYF.

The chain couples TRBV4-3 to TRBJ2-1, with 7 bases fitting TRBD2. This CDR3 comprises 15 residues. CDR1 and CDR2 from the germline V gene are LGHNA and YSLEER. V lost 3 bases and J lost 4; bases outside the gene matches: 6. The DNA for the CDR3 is TGCGCCAGCAGCCAGTCTAGCGGTGATTACAATGAGCAGTTCTTC. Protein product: CASSQSSGDYNEQFF.

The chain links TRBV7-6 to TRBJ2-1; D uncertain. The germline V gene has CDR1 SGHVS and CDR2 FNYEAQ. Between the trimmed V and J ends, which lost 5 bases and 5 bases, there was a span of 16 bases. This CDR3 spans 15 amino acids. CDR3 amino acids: CASSRMRSTHNEQFF. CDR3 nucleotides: TGTGCCAGCAGCAGAATGAGGTCGACTCACAATGAGCAGTTCTTC.

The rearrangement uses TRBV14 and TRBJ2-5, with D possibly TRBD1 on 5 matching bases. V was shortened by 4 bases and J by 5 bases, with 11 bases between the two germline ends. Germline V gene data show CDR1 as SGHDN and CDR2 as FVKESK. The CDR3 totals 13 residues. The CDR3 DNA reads TGTGCCAGCAGCCGGGGCGCGTGGGAGACCCAGTACTTC. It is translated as CASSRGAWETQYF.

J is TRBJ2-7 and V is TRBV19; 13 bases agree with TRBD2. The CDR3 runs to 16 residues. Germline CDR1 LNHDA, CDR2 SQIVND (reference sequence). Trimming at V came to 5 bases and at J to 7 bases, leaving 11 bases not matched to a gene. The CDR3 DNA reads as TGTGCCAGTAGTTCCCGGACTAGCGGGAGACTGCGGGAGCAGTACTTC. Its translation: CASSSRTSGRLREQYF.

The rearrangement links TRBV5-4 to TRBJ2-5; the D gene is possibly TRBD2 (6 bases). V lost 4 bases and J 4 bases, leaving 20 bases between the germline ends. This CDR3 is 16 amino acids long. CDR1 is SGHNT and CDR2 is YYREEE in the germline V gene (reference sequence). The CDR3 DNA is TGTGCCAGCAGCCCTTCGACGGGAGTGTCCCCAGAGACCCAGTACTTC. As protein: CASSPSTGVSPETQYF.

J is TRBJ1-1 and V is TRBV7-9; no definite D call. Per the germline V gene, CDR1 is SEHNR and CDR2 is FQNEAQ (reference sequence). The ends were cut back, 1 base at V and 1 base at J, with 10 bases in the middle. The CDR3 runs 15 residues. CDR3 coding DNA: TGTGCCAGCAGCTTAGGGCAACCAGGGAACACTGAAGCTTTCTTT. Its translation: CASSLGQPGNTEAFF.

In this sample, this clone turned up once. CDR3 protein: CASSRMGQGPYEQYF. The CDR3 coding sequence is TGTGCCAGCAGTAGAATGGGACAGGGTCCCTACGAGCAGTACTTC. The J gene is TRBJ2-7, the V gene TRBV5-4; 9 nucleotides line up with TRBD1. V dropped 5 bases and J dropped 2; count of bases not matched to a gene: 8. Germline-derived CDR1 and CDR2 are SGHNT and YYREEE (reference sequence). The CDR3 length is 15 residues.

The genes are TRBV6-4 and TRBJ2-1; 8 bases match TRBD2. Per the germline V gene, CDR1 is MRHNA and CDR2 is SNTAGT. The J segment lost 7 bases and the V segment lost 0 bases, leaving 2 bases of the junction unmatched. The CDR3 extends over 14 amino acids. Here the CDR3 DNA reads TGTGCCAGCAGTGACTCCCCGGGGGGGAATGAGCAGTTCTTC. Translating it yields CASSDSPGGNEQFF.

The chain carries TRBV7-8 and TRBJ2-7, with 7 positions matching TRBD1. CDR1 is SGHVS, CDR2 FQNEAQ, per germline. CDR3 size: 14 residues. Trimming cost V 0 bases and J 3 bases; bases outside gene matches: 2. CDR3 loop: CASSLAGTDYEQYF. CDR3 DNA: TGTGCCAGCAGCTTAGCGGGGACAGACTACGAGCAGTACTTC.

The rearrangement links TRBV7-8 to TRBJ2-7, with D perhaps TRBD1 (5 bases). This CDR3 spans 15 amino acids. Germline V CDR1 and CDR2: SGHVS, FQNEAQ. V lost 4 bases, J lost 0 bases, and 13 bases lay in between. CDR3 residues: CASSWSTEISYEQYF. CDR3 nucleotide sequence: TGTGCCAGCAGCTGGTCGACAGAGATCTCCTACGAGCAGTACTTC.

The CDR3 region is CASRPGLASYEQYF. The CDR3, as DNA: TGTGCCAGCAGGCCGGGACTAGCCAGCTACGAGCAGTACTTC. The J gene is TRBJ2-7, the V gene TRBV27, with 9 bases fitting TRBD2. Trimming at V came to 6 bases and at J to 3 bases, leaving 6 bases not matched to a gene. CDR1 MNHEY and CDR2 SMNVEV come from the germline V gene (reference sequence). This CDR3 has 14 residues.

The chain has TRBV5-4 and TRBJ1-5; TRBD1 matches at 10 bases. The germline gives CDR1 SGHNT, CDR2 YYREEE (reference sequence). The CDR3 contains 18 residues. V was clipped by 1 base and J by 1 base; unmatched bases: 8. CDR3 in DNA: TGTGCCAGCAGCTTGAGAAGGGACAGGGGCCAAAGCAATCAGCCCCAGCATTTT. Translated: CASSLRRDRGQSNQPQHF.

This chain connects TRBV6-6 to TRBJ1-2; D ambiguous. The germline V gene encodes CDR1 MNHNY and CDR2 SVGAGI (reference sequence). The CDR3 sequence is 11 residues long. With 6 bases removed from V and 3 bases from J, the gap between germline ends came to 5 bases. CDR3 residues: CASRRYYGYTF. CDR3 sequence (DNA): TGTGCCAGCAGACGCTACTATGGCTACACCTTC.

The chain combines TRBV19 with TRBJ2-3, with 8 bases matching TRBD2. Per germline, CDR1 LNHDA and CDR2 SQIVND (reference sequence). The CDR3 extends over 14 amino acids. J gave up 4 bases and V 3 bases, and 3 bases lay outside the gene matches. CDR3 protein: CASSMETSADTQYF. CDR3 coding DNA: TGTGCCAGTAGTATGGAGACTAGCGCAGATACGCAGTATTTT. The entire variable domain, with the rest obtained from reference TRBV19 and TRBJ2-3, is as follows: DGGITQSPKYLFRKEGQNVTLSCEQNLNHDAMYWYRQDPGQGLRLIYYSQIVNDFQKGDIAEGYSVSREKKESFPLTVTSAQKNPTAFYLCASSMETSADTQYFGPGTRLTVL.